This T cell receptor (beta chain) is from a study of vaccination effects on CD4 cells after COVID-19. Cells that had been cultured for 10 days were the source of isolated CD4+ T cells. In the case of this clone: The antigen remains unidentified.

This CDR3 is 14 amino acids long. Germline lookup yields CDR1 SGHRS and CDR2 YFSETQ. V was clipped by 1 base and J by 8 bases; unmatched bases: 7. Using immunoSEQ multiplex PCR, the repertoire was profiled, and TCRdb retains in-frame clones only, with some absent. The repertoire has about 70,000 clones, around 77% of them found once; the top ten carry about 1.9%. Sequences were derived from CD4+ T cells from PBMCs cultured without peptide, sampled before COVID-19 vaccination. V is TRBV5-1 and J is TRBJ2-3; 7 bases align to TRBD1. This clonotype was obtained from a human donor who received a COVID-19 vaccine. The CDR3 DNA reads as TGCGCCAGCAGCTTGAGGCAGGGGGACAGTACGCAGTATTTT. Protein: CASSLRQGDSTQYF.